One TCR beta chain is described in this entry. Its binding antigen is unknown. Within one base of it there is no much larger clone, and no base qualities were kept. Receptor libraries were prepared by the immunoSEQ multiplex PCR assay. A mixture of 60 forward primers for TCR Vbeta segments and 13 reverse primers for TCR Jbeta segments was used in the multiplex PCR. A multiplex PCR assay on genomic DNA amplified the CDR3 region of rearranged TCR beta genes. The Illumina HiSeq System was used to sequence the amplified TCR beta libraries as 87-base-pair reads. Under the source paper's analysis protocol: Across the 670 or so repertoires, a later analysis counted 80 million or so unique TCR beta chains, roughly 11 million of which were shared by at least two donors. Raw reads were error-corrected and collapsed into unique sequences with a nearest-neighbor algorithm that merged closely related sequences to remove PCR and sequencing errors. Alignment of CDR3 sequences to IMGT reference sequences was used to assign V, D and J gene segments. For a sequence to be retained, at least a six-nucleotide match to both a V gene segment and a J gene segment was required. Rearrangements were classified as productive when the CDR3 lacked stop codons and remained in frame with V and J, and all other rearrangements were classified as non-productive. CDR3 was defined by IMGT convention, running from the second conserved V-encoded cysteine to the conserved J-encoded phenylalanine. Sequences without an unambiguous match to a single V gene segment were excluded from the earlier analysis of a few hundred of the donors. In an earlier analysis of 587 of the donors, V segments were called functional above 56.7% productive rearrangements and were called segregating when the between-donor standard deviation exceeded 5%. A statistical classification framework was built to diagnose cytomegalovirus status from the catalog of TCR beta chain sequences. A later analysis assigned V and J genes by comparing TCR nucleotide sequences with IMGT/GENE-DB human TR gene sequences. In a later analysis, CDR3 sequences and most-parsimonious VDJ recombination scenarios were assigned using the TCRdist pipeline. In a later analysis, each TCR beta chain was defined by its CDR3 amino acid sequence together with its V-gene family, and reads without a unique V-gene family were excluded. To address suspected cross-contamination and a sequencing artifact, a later analysis removed under 600 highly shared, low-generation-probability nucleotide sequences. A later analysis calculated a clonal expansion index for each public chain from normalized within-repertoire ranks of inferred template counts. Generation probabilities in a later analysis came from a VDJ recombination model fitted to out-of-frame rearrangements, and those results were checked against IGoR. Hypergeometric tests were used in a later analysis to score TCR-TCR, TCR-HLA and TCR-CMV co-occurrence, with a repertoire-size bias correction applied to the TCR pairs. False discovery rates were estimated in a later analysis by permuting HLA or CMV assignments 20 times. A later analysis grouped co-occurring TCRs with DBSCAN, adding TCRdist sequence similarity when clustering within HLA-allele-positive subsets. Repertoires with fewer than 30,000 or more than 120,000 public chains, plus five repertoires with anomalous nucleotide sharing, were excluded from co-occurrence clustering. TCRdb re-hosts the immuneACCESS table, in-frame sequences only. Its copies lack some clones; in the studies checked, an unresolved V gene accounts for under half of them, and the cause for the rest is not known. Clone size and V and J calls were adopted from that table, with D and trimming inferred from the DNA. A total of under 150,000 clones appear in this sample, 75% to 85% of them only once. The ten largest clones represent about 6.6% of the sample.

Inclusive of the bounding cysteine and phenylalanine, the CDR3 is 12 residues long. Only CDR3 DNA remains: 36 bases, in frame from the first base. Reading the germline V gene gives CDR1 SGHRS and CDR2 YFSETQ. The germline ends are 9 bases apart after V is trimmed by 2 bases and J by 9 bases. This entry is derived from a study of cytomegalovirus exposure and HLA in healthy donors (dated by TCRdb to the late 2010s). Broadly, across the study: According to an earlier analysis of a few hundred of the donors, 150 million to 200 million T cells yielded 120 million or so unique TCR beta sequences and about 300 Gb of sequence data. An early release that covered about 600 HLA-typed donors contained approximately 300 gigabases of sequencing data and about 93 million unique TCR sequences. The genetic ancestry cluster associated with self-reported Caucasian donors included approximately 85% of the roughly 400 genotyped donors. The study aimed to test whether cataloging public T cell receptors could reveal signatures of past pathogen exposure. The T cell repertoires of 666 subjects were profiled by immunosequencing and related to cytomegalovirus serostatus. A separate validation cohort of 100 to 150 different subjects was used in addition to the 666-subject first cohort. The study combined high-throughput TCR immunosequencing, statistical association of individual TCRs with disease status, and machine learning to predict cytomegalovirus infection status. To study patterns of TCR occurrence, a later analysis re-analyzed previously published TCR beta repertoires from several hundred donors and added high-resolution HLA genotyping. Rather than using new phenotypic data, the later analysis identified candidate immune exposures from TCR beta sequences and from how often those sequences occurred across donors. An earlier analysis of 587 of the donors applied high-throughput TCR beta sequencing to assess whether each TCR beta V gene segment acted as functional or pseudogenic. Donor age, sex, ethnicity and CMV serostatus were compiled together with the repertoire data. A later genetic analysis used genome-wide SNP genotypes for 398 of the 666 donors, treating that subset as a discovery cohort. Every discovery cohort repertoire had been produced on one sequencing platform. Class I and class II HLA loci were covered by the typing at four-digit resolution. The number of donors typed differed by locus, with 629-630 for A, B, C, DRB1 and DQB1, more than 500 for DQA1, over 600 for DPA1, and some 450 for DPB1. Four or five DR-DQ haplotypes were handled as single units for association and clustering, since linkage in the cohort was strong. Across approximately 400 genotyped donors of the cohort, an average of roughly 250,000 unique TCR beta nucleotide sequences per donor were sequenced, and around 19% of those sequences were non-productive.

In total, roughly 710 healthy bone marrow donors made up the cohort. At the time of sampling, all cohort members were nominally healthy, though unrecorded immune exposures were likely present. The donor tested CMV seropositive and was one of the 289 seropositive cohort members. Every donor gave a peripheral blood sample, and the peripheral blood mononuclear cells from that sample were used for TCR beta sequencing. Genomic DNA was extracted from the blood cell samples with the Qiagen DNeasy Blood Extraction Kit. Study-level results and caveats: Because counts were too low, roughly 16 rarely observed V segments, including chromosome 9 orphons, were left out of the earlier analysis of a few hundred of the donors. Correlated functional status among segregating V segments might reflect linkage disequilibrium, but an unknown experimental factor could not be ruled out. A total of 150 or so TCR beta chains were listed by the study as associated with cytomegalovirus. Assigning TCR associations to individual alleles was difficult when HLA alleles, especially DR and DQ, strongly co-occurred. A further reported finding was that TCR beta sequences accurately predicted the HLA-A and HLA-B alleles for most subjects in the first cohort. Cytomegalovirus status was reported to be diagnosed by the classifier with high specificity and sensitivity in both the original and validation cohorts. In an earlier analysis of some 500 of the donors, most TCR beta V segments were observed in productive rearrangements about 87% or about 30% of the time, broadly matching IMGT annotations. Immune exposure information for the cohort was limited to CMV serostatus. A later analysis found that most CMV-associated TCR beta chains appeared HLA-restricted, with HLA associations seemingly driven largely by CMV exposure. According to the authors, the approach could potentially be generalized to other disease states and immunological phenotypes. A later genetic analysis associated a missense DCLRE1C variant with V-gene and J-gene trimming of TCR beta chains, and an independent cohort replicated the association. The cohort was sequenced for TCR beta chains only, and without alpha or paired-chain data the features that could be detected were limited. Most TCR sequences were observed very rarely across donors, whereas some public TCRs were present in many individuals. According to a later genetic analysis, donors in an Asian-associated ancestry cluster had fewer N-insertions in productive TCRs than the roughly 670-donor mean. A group of highly shared sequence variants was considered likely to be a technical artifact of the sequencing pipeline. In a later analysis, the rate of TCR association differed among HLA loci, with DRB1 alleles having the most associated TCRs and HLA-C alleles having the fewest. In a later analysis, HLA-associated TCR beta chains showed more clonal expansion and lower generation probabilities than non-associated chains that were equally common. Roughly uniform sequencing depth across donors was assumed in presence/absence analyses, although this assumption may not hold. Because some donors lacked HLA typing at each locus, the association tests relied only on the typed subset. A few of the identified cytomegalovirus-associated TCR beta chains were confirmed in vitro to be specific for cytomegalovirus antigens. A later analysis associated some 17,000 TCR beta sequences with specific HLA alleles at a false discovery rate of 0.05. In a later analysis, several top co-occurrence clusters were reported to appear linked to parvovirus B19, influenza, CMV and Epstein-Barr virus. Because the 87-base-pair reads could not distinguish some IMGT-functional V segments, including TRBV6-2 and TRBV6-3, those segments were excluded.

This clonotype was sampled from a woman in her thirties or forties in good health and CMV-seropositive. The sequenced material came from PBMCs. The chain employs TRBV5-1 and TRBJ2-1; no D gene is confidently identified. The CDR3 loop reads CASSFKNGEQFF. The bases read TGCGCCAGCAGCTTCAAGAACGGTGAGCAGTTCTTC.